This TCR beta chain was recovered during a study of T cells after yellow fever vaccination. For the study at large: Fractions low in cell number were prepared with SMART-Seq v4 Ultra Low Input. General study findings and limits: Highly abundant clonotypes carried over from the bulk population could end up in FACS-sorted repertoires as contaminants. Re-detected after boosting: most primary clones, 96% of CD4 and about 89% of CD8. Some clonotypes, a small share, were shared between CD4 and CD8 compartments.

TCRdb called the 5' RACE reads again in MiXCR, with one record for every CDR3 protein. Of some 250,000 distinct CDR3 sequences in the sample, roughly 7.2% were seen once. CDR3 length: 13 residues. V was shortened by 5 bases and J by 7 bases, with 18 bases between the two germline ends. CDR1 DFQATT and CDR2 SNEGSKA come from the germline V gene (reference sequence). This clonotype was recorded many times. Its antigen is not known. The sample was CD4+ T cells sorted from PBMCs, taken 15 days after the yellow fever booster vaccination. This chain connects TRBV20-1 to TRBJ2-7; D is perhaps TRBD2 (6 bases). This sequence originates from a man aged 25 to 40 who received the YFV17D yellow fever vaccine. The CDR3 is CSAAPGTRKEQYF. CDR3 bases: TGCAGTGCTGCCCCCGGGACTCGGAAGGAGCAGTACTTC.